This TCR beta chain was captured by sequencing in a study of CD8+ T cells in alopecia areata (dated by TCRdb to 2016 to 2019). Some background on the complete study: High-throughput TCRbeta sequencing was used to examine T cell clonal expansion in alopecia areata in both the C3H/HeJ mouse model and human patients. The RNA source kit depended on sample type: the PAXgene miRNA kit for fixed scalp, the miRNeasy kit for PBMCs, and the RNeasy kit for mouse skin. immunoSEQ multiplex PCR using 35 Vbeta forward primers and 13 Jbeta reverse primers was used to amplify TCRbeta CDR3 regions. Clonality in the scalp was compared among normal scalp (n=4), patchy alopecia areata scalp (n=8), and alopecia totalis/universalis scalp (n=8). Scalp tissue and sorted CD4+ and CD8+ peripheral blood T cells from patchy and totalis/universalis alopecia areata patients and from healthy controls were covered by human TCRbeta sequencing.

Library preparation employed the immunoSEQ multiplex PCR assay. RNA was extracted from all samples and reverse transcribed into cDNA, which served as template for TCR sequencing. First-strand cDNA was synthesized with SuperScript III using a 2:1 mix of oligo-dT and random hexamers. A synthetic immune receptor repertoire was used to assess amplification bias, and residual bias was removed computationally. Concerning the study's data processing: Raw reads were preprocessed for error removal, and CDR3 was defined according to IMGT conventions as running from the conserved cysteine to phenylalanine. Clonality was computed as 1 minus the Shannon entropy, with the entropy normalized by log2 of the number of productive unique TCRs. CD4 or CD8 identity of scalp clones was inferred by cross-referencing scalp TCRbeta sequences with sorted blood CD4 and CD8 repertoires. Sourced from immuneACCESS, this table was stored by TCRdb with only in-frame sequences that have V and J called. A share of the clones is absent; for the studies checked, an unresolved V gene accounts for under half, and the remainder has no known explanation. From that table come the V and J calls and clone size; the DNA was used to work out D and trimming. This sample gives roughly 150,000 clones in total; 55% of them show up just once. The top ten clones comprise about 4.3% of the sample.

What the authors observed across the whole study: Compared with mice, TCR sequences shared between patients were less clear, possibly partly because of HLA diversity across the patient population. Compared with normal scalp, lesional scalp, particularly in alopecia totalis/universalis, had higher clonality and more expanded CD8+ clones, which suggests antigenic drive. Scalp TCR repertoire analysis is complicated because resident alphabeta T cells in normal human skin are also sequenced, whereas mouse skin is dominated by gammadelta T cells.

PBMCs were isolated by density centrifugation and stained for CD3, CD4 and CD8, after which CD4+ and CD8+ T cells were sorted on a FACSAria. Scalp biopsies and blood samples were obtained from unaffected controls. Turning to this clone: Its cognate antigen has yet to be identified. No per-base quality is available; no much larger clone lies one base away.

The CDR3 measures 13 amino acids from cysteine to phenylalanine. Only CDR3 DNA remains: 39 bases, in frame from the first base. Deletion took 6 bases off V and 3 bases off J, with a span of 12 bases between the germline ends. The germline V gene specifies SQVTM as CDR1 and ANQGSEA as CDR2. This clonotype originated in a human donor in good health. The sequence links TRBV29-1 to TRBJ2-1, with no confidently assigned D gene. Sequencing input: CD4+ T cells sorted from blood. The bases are TGCAGCGTCCGAGCCCCGGTCTACAATGAGCAGTTCTTC. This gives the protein CSVRAPVYNEQFF.